The clone carrying this T cell receptor beta chain showed up just once. Its antigen is currently unknown. Each TCR beta cDNA library carried unique molecular identifiers. MiXCR, run by TCRdb on the PCR reads, gives a single entry per CDR3 protein. The sample lists hundreds of thousands of distinct CDR3 sequences, approximately 59% occurring once. The entry originates in a study of post-analysis software for immune sequencing data. General study points: With F measure, samples from one preparation batch clustered together strongly. The five TRBV segments detected at higher frequency in patients than in controls included TRBV5-6, TRBV5-1 and TRBV20-1.

The CDR3 contains 12 residues. V was trimmed by 6 bases and J by 5 bases, leaving 11 bases between them. Germline CDR1 and CDR2: DFQATT and SNEGSKA (reference sequence). The receptor was isolated from a girl aged 2 to 10 with multiple sclerosis. V and J are TRBV20-1 and TRBJ2-1; possibly TRBD1 for D (5 bases). The material sequenced was blood. DNA of the CDR3: TGCAGTGCATTCAGGGCGAACAATGAGCAGTTCTTC. This translates into CSAFRANNEQFF.